This is a list of T cell receptor beta chains from one sample in a study of response to subunit inactivated influenza vaccine. TCRdb re-called the RT-PCR reads with MiXCR, one entry per CDR3 protein. This sample yields 650,000 to 800,000 distinct CDR3 sequences, of which approximately 15% are seen a single time; around 7.3% belongs to the top ten. The material sequenced was PBMCs from blood, taken approximately 15 days before vaccination. These receptors were obtained from a middle-aged man who received an inactivated influenza vaccine. The CDR3 runs from the conserved cysteine through the conserved F or W. The order of the fields is CDR3 length, J gene, D gene, V gene, clone size, CDR3 protein, CDR3 DNA. The D gene is left open where the match is weak. A clone size is listed for some rows: how often the clone was seen (once, few, many), or a class if it is expanded.

CDR3 length: 16; J gene: TRBJ2-3; D gene: .; V gene: TRBV3-1; clone size: few; CDR3 protein: CASSQAGTSNTDTQYF; CDR3 DNA: TGTGCCAGCAGCCAAGCCGGGACTTCCAACACAGATACGCAGTATTTT
CDR3 length: 17; J gene: TRBJ1-3; D gene: TRBD1; V gene: TRBV6-5; clone size: many; CDR3 protein: CASSYGQGPFSGNTIYF; CDR3 DNA: TGTGCCAGCAGTTACGGACAGGGGCCGTTCTCTGGAAACACCATATATTTT
CDR3 length: 12; J gene: TRBJ2-1; D gene: .; V gene: TRBV18; clone size: few; CDR3 protein: CASSDVGAEQFF; CDR3 DNA: TGTGCCAGCTCAGACGTCGGGGCTGAGCAGTTCTTC
CDR3 length: 14; J gene: TRBJ2-3; D gene: TRBD2; V gene: TRBV12-3/TRBV12-4; clone size: few; CDR3 protein: CASSFWTSGDTQYF; CDR3 DNA: TGTGCCAGCAGTTTTTGGACTAGCGGGGATACGCAGTATTTT
CDR3 length: 12; J gene: TRBJ2-5; D gene: .; V gene: TRBV12-3/TRBV12-4; clone size: .; CDR3 protein: CASRGFQETQYF; CDR3 DNA: TGTGCCAGCAGGGGGTTCCAAGAGACCCAGTACTTC
CDR3 length: 13; J gene: TRBJ2-3; D gene: .; V gene: TRBV20-1; clone size: .; CDR3 protein: CSAGAEGGDTQYF; CDR3 DNA: TGCAGTGCTGGGGCGGAGGGGGGAGATACGCAGTATTTT
CDR3 length: 16; J gene: TRBJ1-2; D gene: TRBD1; V gene: TRBV4-2; clone size: many; CDR3 protein: CASSQRPRQGTYGYTF; CDR3 DNA: TGTGCCAGCAGCCAACGACCCAGACAGGGGACCTATGGCTACACCTTC
CDR3 length: 17; J gene: TRBJ2-7; D gene: TRBD2; V gene: TRBV4-3; clone size: few; CDR3 protein: CASSQEQLGLAPYEQYF; CDR3 DNA: TGCGCCAGCAGCCAAGAACAGCTTGGACTAGCGCCCTACGAGCAGTACTTC
CDR3 length: 15; J gene: TRBJ2-1; D gene: TRBD2; V gene: TRBV3-1; clone size: many; CDR3 protein: CASSQTSGGLYEQFF; CDR3 DNA: TGTGCCAGCAGCCAGACTAGCGGGGGGCTGTATGAGCAGTTCTTC
CDR3 length: 14; J gene: TRBJ2-2; D gene: .; V gene: TRBV2; clone size: .; CDR3 protein: CASSAGIRTGELFF; CDR3 DNA: TGTGCCAGCAGCGCAGGGATTCGGACCGGGGAGCTGTTTTTT
CDR3 length: 13; J gene: TRBJ1-2; D gene: TRBD1; V gene: TRBV30; clone size: .; CDR3 protein: CAWSGTGYYGYTF; CDR3 DNA: TGTGCCTGGAGCGGGACAGGGTACTATGGCTACACCTTC
CDR3 length: 15; J gene: TRBJ2-1; D gene: TRBD2; V gene: TRBV20-1; clone size: .; CDR3 protein: CSAKVRVAGDLGQFF; CDR3 DNA: TGCAGTGCCAAGGTTAGGGTAGCGGGAGATTTGGGGCAGTTCTTC
CDR3 length: 15; J gene: TRBJ2-1; D gene: TRBD1; V gene: TRBV20-1; clone size: .; CDR3 protein: CSARVPGTGRNEQFF; CDR3 DNA: TGCAGTGCTAGAGTACCCGGGACAGGGAGGAATGAGCAGTTCTTC
CDR3 length: 15; J gene: TRBJ1-4; D gene: .; V gene: TRBV5-1; clone size: many; CDR3 protein: CASSLRRDGSEKLFF; CDR3 DNA: TGCGCCAGCAGCTTGCGGAGGGACGGATCTGAAAAACTGTTTTTT
CDR3 length: 14; J gene: TRBJ2-7; D gene: TRBD2; V gene: TRBV6-5; clone size: few; CDR3 protein: CASSSLAGATQQYF; CDR3 DNA: TGTGCCAGCAGTTCTCTAGCGGGGGCAACCCAGCAGTACTTC
CDR3 length: 14; J gene: TRBJ2-1; D gene: TRBD1; V gene: TRBV30; clone size: few; CDR3 protein: CAWDSGTGVNEQFF; CDR3 DNA: TGTGCCTGGGATTCCGGGACAGGGGTCAATGAGCAGTTCTTC
CDR3 length: 17; J gene: TRBJ2-5; D gene: TRBD2; V gene: TRBV5-1; clone size: few; CDR3 protein: CASSLGLAGGDGETQYF; CDR3 DNA: TGCGCCAGCAGCTTAGGACTAGCGGGAGGAGATGGGGAGACCCAGTACTTC
CDR3 length: 15; J gene: TRBJ1-3; D gene: .; V gene: TRBV30; clone size: .; CDR3 protein: CAWSGMGATGNTIYF; CDR3 DNA: TGTGCCTGGAGTGGCATGGGGGCGACTGGAAACACCATATATTTT
CDR3 length: 15; J gene: TRBJ1-4; D gene: .; V gene: TRBV5-1; clone size: .; CDR3 protein: CASSLVAGSGEKLFF; CDR3 DNA: TGCGCCAGCAGCTTGGTGGCAGGGTCGGGTGAAAAACTGTTTTTT
CDR3 length: 14; J gene: TRBJ1-1; D gene: TRBD1; V gene: TRBV6-2/TRBV6-3; clone size: many; CDR3 protein: CASSQTGGATEAFF; CDR3 DNA: TGTGCCAGCAGTCAAACAGGGGGCGCGACTGAAGCTTTCTTT
CDR3 length: 14; J gene: TRBJ2-5; D gene: .; V gene: TRBV7-3; clone size: .; CDR3 protein: CASSLYAGQETQYF; CDR3 DNA: TGTGCCAGCAGCTTATACGCCGGGCAAGAGACCCAGTACTTC
CDR3 length: 13; J gene: TRBJ2-1; D gene: .; V gene: TRBV11-1; clone size: few; CDR3 protein: CASSLGEVNEQFF; CDR3 DNA: TGTGCCAGCAGCTTAGGGGAGGTGAATGAGCAGTTCTTC
CDR3 length: 13; J gene: TRBJ2-7; D gene: TRBD1; V gene: TRBV6-2/TRBV6-3; clone size: .; CDR3 protein: CASRQGAPHEQYF; CDR3 DNA: TGTGCCAGCAGACAGGGGGCTCCCCACGAGCAGTACTTC
CDR3 length: 15; J gene: TRBJ2-7; D gene: TRBD1; V gene: TRBV18; clone size: few; CDR3 protein: CASSQTRDRGIEQYF; CDR3 DNA: TGTGCCAGCTCACAAACCCGGGACAGGGGTATTGAGCAGTACTTC
CDR3 length: 15; J gene: TRBJ2-5; D gene: TRBD2; V gene: TRBV3-1; clone size: .; CDR3 protein: CASSQGGLAGETQYF; CDR3 DNA: TGTGCCAGCAGCCAAGGTGGACTAGCGGGAGAGACCCAGTACTTC
CDR3 length: 13; J gene: TRBJ1-1; D gene: .; V gene: TRBV10-3; clone size: few; CDR3 protein: CAIARGGGTEAFF; CDR3 DNA: TGTGCCATCGCCCGTGGGGGTGGCACTGAAGCTTTCTTT
CDR3 length: 15; J gene: TRBJ1-4; D gene: TRBD1; V gene: TRBV5-1; clone size: .; CDR3 protein: CASSPTGQGYEKLFF; CDR3 DNA: TGCGCCAGCAGCCCTACGGGACAGGGCTATGAAAAACTGTTTTTT
CDR3 length: 19; J gene: TRBJ2-1; D gene: .; V gene: TRBV3-1; clone size: many; CDR3 protein: CASSQEGTLDRYFYNEQFF; CDR3 DNA: TGTGCCAGCAGCCAAGAAGGGACCCTTGACAGGTACTTCTACAATGAGCAGTTCTTC
CDR3 length: 16; J gene: TRBJ2-7; D gene: .; V gene: TRBV28; clone size: .; CDR3 protein: CASSHRPGTVSYEQYF; CDR3 DNA: TGTGCCAGCAGTCACCGTCCCGGGACGGTCTCCTACGAGCAGTACTTC
CDR3 length: 17; J gene: TRBJ2-3; D gene: .; V gene: TRBV28; clone size: few; CDR3 protein: CASSTPREALVTDTQYF; CDR3 DNA: TGTGCCAGCAGTACACCCAGGGAAGCGTTAGTAACAGATACGCAGTATTTT
CDR3 length: 16; J gene: TRBJ2-1; D gene: TRBD2; V gene: TRBV15; clone size: .; CDR3 protein: CATSRDRAGGGNEQFF; CDR3 DNA: TGTGCCACCAGCAGAGATCGGGCCGGGGGGGGCAATGAGCAGTTCTTC
CDR3 length: 13; J gene: TRBJ2-5; D gene: .; V gene: TRBV7-9; clone size: .; CDR3 protein: CASSLRGHKTQYF; CDR3 DNA: TGTGCCAGCAGCTTACGGGGTCATAAGACCCAGTACTTC
CDR3 length: 14; J gene: TRBJ2-5; D gene: .; V gene: TRBV19; clone size: few; CDR3 protein: CASSSPTGQETQYF; CDR3 DNA: TGTGCCAGTAGTTCCCCGACAGGACAAGAGACCCAGTACTTC
CDR3 length: 16; J gene: TRBJ2-2; D gene: .; V gene: TRBV21-1; clone size: .; CDR3 protein: CASSYPGQGSTGELFF; CDR3 DNA: TGTGCCAGCAGCTATCCGGGACAGGGGTCCACCGGGGAGCTGTTTTTT
CDR3 length: 13; J gene: TRBJ2-2; D gene: .; V gene: TRBV10-3; clone size: many; CDR3 protein: CAISESVSGELFF; CDR3 DNA: TGTGCCATCAGTGAGTCTGTCAGCGGGGAGCTGTTTTTT
CDR3 length: 14; J gene: TRBJ2-5; D gene: .; V gene: TRBV20-1; clone size: few; CDR3 protein: CSAPGAGARETQYF; CDR3 DNA: TGCAGTGCTCCAGGGGCGGGGGCGAGAGAGACCCAGTACTTC
CDR3 length: 18; J gene: TRBJ2-3; D gene: TRBD1; V gene: TRBV24-1; clone size: few; CDR3 protein: CATSDFSRGQASTDTQYF; CDR3 DNA: TGTGCCACCAGTGATTTCTCGAGGGGACAGGCTAGCACAGATACGCAGTATTTT
CDR3 length: 14; J gene: TRBJ2-2; D gene: .; V gene: TRBV24-1; clone size: .; CDR3 protein: CATSDTRGTGELFF; CDR3 DNA: TGTGCCACCAGTGATACCAGGGGTACCGGGGAGCTGTTTTTT
CDR3 length: 16; J gene: TRBJ2-5; D gene: TRBD1; V gene: TRBV27; clone size: few; CDR3 protein: CASSPRPRGPGLTQYF; CDR3 DNA: TGTGCCAGCAGTCCCCGACCCAGGGGGCCTGGGCTGACCCAGTACTTC
CDR3 length: 14; J gene: TRBJ1-2; D gene: .; V gene: TRBV12-3/TRBV12-4; clone size: few; CDR3 protein: CASSIGRISYGYTF; CDR3 DNA: TGTGCCAGCAGCATAGGACGGATATCCTATGGCTACACCTTC
CDR3 length: 15; J gene: TRBJ1-2; D gene: TRBD1; V gene: TRBV28; clone size: .; CDR3 protein: CASMGQGGPPGGYTF; CDR3 DNA: TGTGCCAGCATGGGACAGGGAGGGCCCCCGGGTGGCTACACCTTC
CDR3 length: 15; J gene: TRBJ1-2; D gene: TRBD1; V gene: TRBV4-3; clone size: few; CDR3 protein: CASSQVVTGDAGYTF; CDR3 DNA: TGCGCCAGCAGCCAAGTTGTGACAGGGGATGCTGGCTACACCTTC
CDR3 length: 13; J gene: TRBJ2-4; D gene: .; V gene: TRBV29-1; clone size: .; CDR3 protein: CSVTGLAKNIQYF; CDR3 DNA: TGCAGCGTAACAGGGCTAGCCAAAAACATTCAGTACTTC
CDR3 length: 15; J gene: TRBJ2-3; D gene: TRBD2; V gene: TRBV12-3/TRBV12-4; clone size: few; CDR3 protein: CASSLGSGVTDTQYF; CDR3 DNA: TGTGCCAGCAGTTTAGGTAGCGGGGTCACAGATACGCAGTATTTT
CDR3 length: 13; J gene: TRBJ1-2; D gene: TRBD1; V gene: TRBV7-2; clone size: many; CDR3 protein: CASSLGQGAGYTF; CDR3 DNA: TGTGCCAGCAGCTTGGGACAGGGGGCCGGCTACACCTTC
CDR3 length: 15; J gene: TRBJ2-7; D gene: TRBD2; V gene: TRBV6-2/TRBV6-3; clone size: few; CDR3 protein: CASSYSAGGSYEQYF; CDR3 DNA: TGTGCCAGCAGTTACTCCGCGGGGGGCTCCTACGAGCAGTACTTC
CDR3 length: 17; J gene: TRBJ2-7; D gene: TRBD1; V gene: TRBV10-2; clone size: .; CDR3 protein: CASSGMTGAPSSYEQYF; CDR3 DNA: TGCGCCAGCAGTGGTATGACAGGGGCCCCTAGCTCCTACGAGCAGTACTTC
CDR3 length: 18; J gene: TRBJ2-2; D gene: TRBD2; V gene: TRBV11-1; clone size: .; CDR3 protein: CASSLKLLGGGHTGELFF; CDR3 DNA: TGTGCCAGCAGCTTAAAGTTGCTGGGCGGGGGGCACACCGGGGAGCTGTTTTTT